These 31 T cell receptor beta chains share one sample of origin, sequenced in a study of cytomegalovirus exposure and HLA in healthy donors. Data came from immunoSEQ multiplex PCR; TCRdb stores just in-frame clones and leaves some out. The sample has some 330,000 clones; 75% to 90% are singletons. The specimen sequenced was PBMCs. These TCRs come from a woman aged 18-29 years in good health and CMV-seronegative.

As to this clone: An end of the junction differs from the germline gene, which may be a read error. The genes are TRBV28 and TRBJ2-7, with 7 bases fitting TRBD1. Per germline, CDR1 MDHEN and CDR2 SYDVKM. The CDR3 spans 12 residues. The CDR3 reads CASSSPTGTDSF. The CDR3 region has the DNA TGTGCCAGCAGTTCTCCAACCGGGACAGACAGCTTC.

V and J are TRBV29-1 and TRBJ2-2; D is undetermined. The germline CDR1 and CDR2 sequences are SQVTM and ANQGSEA. V shed 3 bases and J shed 5 bases, with 7 bases lying between them. This CDR3 spans 12 amino acids. This CDR3 is CSVEIETGELFF. CDR3 DNA: TGCAGCGTTGAGATAGAGACCGGGGAGCTGTTTTTT.

This clone was picked up a small number of times. The chain uses TRBV6-5 and TRBJ1-1; possibly TRBD1 for D (6 bases). The CDR3 length is 11 residues. The germline V gene has CDR1 MNHEY and CDR2 SVGAGI. V lost 2 bases to trimming and J lost 11 bases, with 9 bases between them. The CDR3 is CASSYRGFAFF. The CDR3 DNA reads TGTGCCAGCAGTTACAGGGGGTTTGCTTTCTTT.

The genes are TRBV11-2 and TRBJ1-2; 7 positions match TRBD1. Germline CDR1 SGHAT, CDR2 FQNNGV. Trimming cost V 5 bases and J 4 bases; bases outside gene matches: 13. The CDR3 spans 16 residues. The CDR3 nucleotides read TGTGCCAGCAGCCCACTAACAGGGGTATTTGGCTATGGCTACACCTTC. Translation: CASSPLTGVFGYGYTF.

The chain uses TRBV5-1 and TRBJ2-1; 13 bases match TRBD2. From germline, CDR1 is SGHRS and CDR2 YFSETQ. With V trimmed by 4 bases and J by 10 bases, 5 bases remained unmatched. CDR3 size: 14 residues. CDR3 DNA: TGCGCCAGCAGCCCGGGACTAGCGGGATCCGAGCAGTTCTTC. The encoded protein is CASSPGLAGSEQFF. The entire variable domain, with the rest obtained from reference TRBV5-1 and TRBJ2-1, is as follows: KAGVTQTPRYLIKTRGQQVTLSCSPISGHRSVSWYQQTPGQGLQFLFEYFSETQRNKGNFPGRFSGRQFSNSRSEMNVSTLELGDSALYLCASSPGLAGSEQFFGPGTRLTVL.

This chain uses TRBV4-1 with TRBJ1-2; maybe TRBD1 (5 bases). The germline V and J ends were trimmed by 1 base and 1 base, with 16 bases remaining between them. The CDR3 totals 17 residues. Germline V gene lookup returns CDR1 MGHRA and CDR2 YSYEKL. CDR3 sequence: CASSQVLIGGGNYGYTF. As DNA, the CDR3 is TGCGCCAGCAGCCAAGTCTTGATCGGGGGTGGTAACTATGGCTACACCTTC.

This chain connects TRBV28 to TRBJ2-2, with 9 bases identical to TRBD1. The trim removed 4 bases at V and 1 base at J, leaving 7 bases unmatched. The CDR3 covers 17 residues. Germline assignment: CDR1 MDHEN and CDR2 SYDVKM. This CDR3 reads CASSSLSGQGNTGELFF. CDR3 nucleotide sequence: TGTGCCAGCAGTTCCCTCTCGGGACAGGGGAACACCGGGGAGCTGTTTTTT.

V usage is TRBV28 and J usage is TRBJ2-3, with 8 bases that match TRBD1. CDR1 is MDHEN, CDR2 SYDVKM, per germline. V shed 5 bases, J shed 2 bases, and the junction held 9 bases outside the gene matches. The CDR3 is 16 residues long. This chain's CDR3 is CASSPESTGVTDTQYF. In DNA, the CDR3 is TGTGCCAGCAGTCCCGAATCGACAGGGGTCACAGATACGCAGTATTTT.

J is TRBJ2-6 and V is TRBV19; 7 nucleotides line up with TRBD1. The V gene's germline CDR1 is LNHDA and CDR2 SQIVND (reference sequence). J gave up 0 bases and V 3 bases, and 11 bases lay outside the gene matches. The CDR3 consists of 19 residues. The CDR3 coding sequence is TGTGCCAGTAGTATCAGCAGGGGGAAGAGGAGCTCTGGGGCCAACGTCCTGACTTTC. It specifies CASSISRGKRSSGANVLTF.

Comment on this clone: Other nucleotide sequences in the sample specify the same CDR3. The rearrangement uses TRBV5-1 and TRBJ2-2; D ambiguous. Deletions cut 1 base from V and 1 base from J, with 5 bases between. Germline V gives CDR1 SGHRS, CDR2 YFSETQ. This CDR3 has 14 residues. The CDR3 sequence is CASSLSENTGELFF. CDR3 DNA: TGCGCCAGCAGCTTGAGCGAGAACACCGGGGAGCTGTTTTTT.

V is TRBV4-1 and J is TRBJ2-3; D is undetermined. Germline loops: CDR1 MGHRA, CDR2 YSYEKL. Trimming pared 0 bases from V and 0 bases from J, leaving 4 bases between. The CDR3 is made up of 14 amino acids. The CDR3 sequence: CASSQDSSTDTQYF. In nucleotides, the CDR3 is TGCGCCAGCAGCCAAGACTCGAGCACAGATACGCAGTATTTT.

The rearrangement links TRBV6-5 to TRBJ1-1, with D uncertain. The germline V gene encodes CDR1 MNHEY and CDR2 SVGAGI. Trimming removed 6 bases from V and 6 bases from J, with 17 bases in between. CDR3 length: 14 residues. Written as DNA, the CDR3 is TGTGCCAGCAGACCCTTCGAGTACGTCCCTGAAGCTTTCTTT. It yields the protein CASRPFEYVPEAFF.

This clone is a singleton in its sample. The rearrangement links TRBV29-1 to TRBJ2-3, with a weak D call TRBD1 (5 bases). The CDR3 contains 15 residues. Between the trimmed V and J ends, which lost 4 bases and 1 base, there was a span of 15 bases. The germline V gene has CDR1 SQVTM and CDR2 ANQGSEA. CDR3 sequence (DNA): TGCAGCGTTGTTGGGCAGGGTCGTGGCACAGATACGCAGTATTTT. Residues: CSVVGQGRGTDTQYF.

J is TRBJ2-5 and V is TRBV25-1; maybe TRBD1 (5 bases). CDR1 and CDR2 from the germline V gene are MGHDK and SYGVNS. V shed 9 bases and J shed 1 base, with 12 bases lying between them. The CDR3 length is 13 residues. The CDR3 region is CASTRQTQETQYF. The DNA of the CDR3 is TGTGCCAGTACGCGACAGACCCAAGAGACCCAGTACTTC.

This chain connects TRBV6-5 to TRBJ2-7, with a weak D call TRBD1 (6 bases). Trimming removed 2 bases from V and 0 bases from J, with 8 bases in between. Germline V gene data show CDR1 as MNHEY and CDR2 as SVGAGI. This CDR3 spans 14 amino acids. The CDR3 reads CASSYDRNSYEQYF. As DNA, the CDR3 is TGTGCCAGCAGTTACGACAGGAACTCCTACGAGCAGTACTTC.

The J gene is TRBJ1-2, the V gene TRBV18, with D maybe TRBD1 (6 bases). The CDR3 sequence is 17 residues long. V was trimmed by 6 bases and J by 1 base, leaving 21 bases between them. Germline CDR1 reads KGHSH; CDR2 reads LQKENI. The CDR3 reads CASSSQGPASNNYGYTF. In DNA, the CDR3 is TGTGCCAGCTCTAGTCAGGGGCCGGCGAGCAATAACTATGGCTACACCTTC.

The chain employs TRBV9 and TRBJ2-1; D is perhaps TRBD2 (7 bases). The V gene's germline CDR1 is SGDLS and CDR2 YYNGEE. This CDR3 comprises 14 residues. V was trimmed by 7 bases and J by 6 bases, leaving 17 bases between them. The CDR3 is CASGGANPPNEQFF. The CDR3 bases are TGTGCCAGCGGGGGGGCTAACCCCCCCAATGAGCAGTTCTTC.

V is TRBV6-1 and J is TRBJ2-1, with TRBD2 identical over 9 bases. The CDR3 is made up of 14 amino acids. Germline CDR1 and CDR2: MNHNS and SASEGT. V shed 7 bases and J 9 bases; nucleotides not matched to a gene: 10. CDR3 protein: CASTGGRASGEQFF. DNA for the CDR3: TGTGCCAGCACCGGCGGGAGGGCCTCGGGTGAGCAGTTCTTC.

The chain combines TRBV4-3 with TRBJ2-7, with 7 bases lining up with TRBD2. Germline CDR1 LGHNA, CDR2 YSLEER. V shed 3 bases and J 2 bases; nucleotides not matched to a gene: 7. This CDR3 spans 15 amino acids. The CDR3 region is CASSHHGGSTYEQYF. The CDR3 coding sequence is TGCGCCAGCAGCCACCACGGGGGGAGTACCTACGAGCAGTACTTC.

The V gene is TRBV5-6, the J gene TRBJ2-1; TRBD2 agrees at 8 bases. Per germline, CDR1 SGHDT and CDR2 YYEEEE. The CDR3 has 15 amino acids. With 2 bases clipped from V and 8 bases from J, the junction kept 9 bases outside the gene matches. For the CDR3, the DNA is TGTGCCAGCAGCTTCCGGTTAGCGGGATCCGATGAGCAGTTCTTC. It translates to CASSFRLAGSDEQFF.

The rearrangement uses TRBV9 and TRBJ1-1; 8 bases match TRBD1. The CDR3 has 15 residues. V dropped 0 bases and J dropped 10; count of bases not matched to a gene: 11. The germline V gene has CDR1 SGDLS and CDR2 YYNGEE. The CDR3 reads CASSVAGQGNQGAFF. CDR3 bases: TGTGCCAGCAGCGTAGCAGGACAGGGTAATCAGGGAGCTTTCTTT.

This chain joins TRBV9 and TRBJ2-1, with 9 bases that match TRBD1. J was trimmed by 8 bases and V by 4 bases; bases with no gene match: 10. CDR1 is SGDLS, CDR2 YYNGEE, per germline. There are 15 residues in the CDR3. The CDR3 region is CASSPRQGGRDEQFF. In DNA, the CDR3 is TGTGCCAGCAGCCCTAGACAGGGGGGTAGGGATGAGCAGTTCTTC.

The rearrangement uses TRBV28 and TRBJ2-5; 10 bases are a match to TRBD1. The germline V gene encodes CDR1 MDHEN and CDR2 SYDVKM. This CDR3 is built from 15 residues. V was pared by 5 bases and J by 4 bases, with 7 bases of the junction left unmatched. In DNA form, the CDR3 reads TGTGCCAGCAGTGGGGGGGACAGGGGTTCAGAGACCCAGTACTTC. It is translated as CASSGGDRGSETQYF. Filled out from reference TRBV28 and TRBJ2-5, the complete variable domain reads DVKVTQSSRYLVKRTGEKVFLECVQDMDHENMFWYRQDPGLGLRLIYFSYDVKMKEKGDIPEGYSVSREKKERFSLILESASTNQTSMYLCASSGGDRGSETQYFGPGTRLLVL.

In this sample, this clone turned up once. V usage is TRBV7-3 and J usage is TRBJ2-7; 8 nucleotides align to TRBD1. Losses at the gene ends were 5 bases for V and 2 bases for J; bases not matched to a gene: 8. The CDR3 is 15 amino acids. In germline, CDR1 is SGHTA, CDR2 FQGTGA. The CDR3 here is CASSPGRGLAYEQYF. DNA of the CDR3: TGTGCCAGCAGCCCAGGCAGGGGGCTAGCCTACGAGCAGTACTTC.

J is TRBJ2-3 and V is TRBV5-5, with no clear D. This CDR3 is 16 amino acids long. Trimming took 1 base from V and 1 from J, leaving 13 bases between them. The germline V gene has CDR1 SGHKS and CDR2 YYEKEE (reference sequence). The CDR3 DNA sequence: TGTGCCAGCAGCTTGAGGCCGGTTCGGGGCACAGATACGCAGTATTTT. Translation gives CASSLRPVRGTDTQYF.

The chain joins TRBV5-1 to TRBJ2-3; D is ambiguous. Trimming stripped 0 bases from V and 4 bases from J, with 18 bases between. This CDR3 has 17 amino acids. Germline V gene data show CDR1 as SGHRS and CDR2 as YFSETQ. CDR3 sequence (DNA): TGCGCCAGCAGCTTGGGACTCTCCCAAGGATATGCAGATACGCAGTATTTT. Translated, it gives CASSLGLSQGYADTQYF.

The DNA for the CDR3 is TGTGCCAGCAGCTTCCACTCCTACGAGCAGTACTTC. Its translation: CASSFHSYEQYF. The rearrangement links TRBV5-4 to TRBJ2-7; D remains unclear. The germline V and J ends were trimmed by 2 bases and 0 bases, with 3 bases remaining between them. The CDR3 consists of 12 residues. The V gene's germline CDR1 is SGHNT and CDR2 YYREEE (reference sequence). Full variable domain (missing parts from reference TRBV5-4 and TRBJ2-7): ETGVTQSPTHLIKTRGQQVTLRCSSQSGHNTVSWYQQALGQGPQFIFQYYREEENGRGNFPPRFSGLQFPNYSSELNVNALELDDSALYLCASSFHSYEQYFGPGTRLTVT.

V and J are TRBV30 and TRBJ2-7; maybe TRBD2 (6 bases). The CDR3 has 13 residues. Trimming cost V 6 bases and J 0 bases, with 12 bases left between them. Per germline, CDR1 GTSNPN and CDR2 SVGIG (reference sequence). The CDR3 spells CACRDSSSYEQYF. CDR3 DNA: TGTGCCTGTCGGGACTCAAGCTCCTACGAGCAGTACTTC.

The J gene is TRBJ1-1, the V gene TRBV25-1; 7 positions agree with TRBD1. Germline V gene sequence: CDR1 MGHDK, CDR2 SYGVNS. J was trimmed by 1 base and V by 4 bases; bases with no gene match: 9. The CDR3 covers 16 residues. In nucleotides, the CDR3 is TGTGCCAGCAGTGGCAGGGGGACGAGTGCGAACACTGAAGCTTTCTTT. It codes for CASSGRGTSANTEAFF.

The chain employs TRBV15 and TRBJ1-1, with 10 bases fitting TRBD1. Germline V lookup: CDR1 LNHNV, CDR2 YYDKDF (reference sequence). This CDR3 is 18 amino acids long. Trimming took 8 bases from V and 2 from J; bases not matched to a gene: 17. CDR3 residues: CATGQGTGVGRGNTEAFF. CDR3 sequence (DNA): TGTGCCACCGGACAGGGGACAGGGGTTGGACGGGGAAACACTGAAGCTTTCTTT.

The chain couples TRBV5-4 to TRBJ2-7; TRBD2 might be the D (5 bases). Germline CDR1 SGHNT, CDR2 YYREEE (reference sequence). CDR3 size: 15 residues. V shed 0 bases and J shed 0 bases, with 10 bases lying between them. The CDR3 nucleotides read TGTGCCAGCAGCTTGGGCGGGCAACTCTCCTACGAGCAGTACTTC. It yields the protein CASSLGGQLSYEQYF.